The clone carrying this T cell receptor beta chain was observed at least ten times. Its antigen is unidentified. The data are from a study of HIV-infected patients and healthy controls. About 550 ng RNA was reverse transcribed with alpha and beta constant-region primers. Using multiplexing indices, alpha and beta chain libraries were generated apart by chain-specific third strand synthesis. TCRdb analysed the 5' RACE reads with MiXCR anew, one entry per CDR3 protein. The sample includes about 16,000 distinct CDR3 sequences, 8% to 10% of them seen just once. Germline CDR1 is MDHEN and CDR2 is SYDVKM. CDR3 size: 15 residues. V was shortened by 3 bases and J by 1 base, with 11 bases between the two germline ends. Study results and limitations: Eight alpha and eight beta V genes differed significantly in mean usage between HIV-infected patients and controls. Study cohorts differed slightly in age and sex, but this did not explain diversity differences.

The repertoire came from unfractionated whole blood and reflected all unsorted peripheral T cells. This sequence joins TRBV28 and TRBJ2-3; tentatively, D is TRBD2 (6 bases). What was sequenced was blood. This TCR came from an adult in good health. CDR3 region: CASSLGWGGTDTQYF. CDR3 sequence (DNA): TGTGCCAGCAGTTTGGGGTGGGGGGGCACAGATACGCAGTATTTT.